This TCR beta chain originates from a study of beta chain features in type 1 diabetes. Study outcomes and limitations: Compared with healthy donors, patients appeared to share more similar naive, central memory and regulatory TCRB repertoires. In patients and controls equally, PCR might favor templates that are shorter.

Of note for this clone: Its antigen remains unidentified.

Expressed TCRB transcripts were sequenced after all isolated RNA was converted to cDNA. Method: immunoSEQ multiplex PCR; TCRdb's copy keeps in-frame clones and lacks some. The sample shows 810,000 or so clones, 15% to 20% of them seen only once. CD4+ naive, central memory, regulatory and stem cell-like memory subsets were isolated by sorting on CD45RO/CCR7/CD25/CD127/CD95/CD27. Sequenced: naive CD4+ T cells from blood. The receptor was derived from a woman aged 18-29 years in good health.

CDR3 nucleotide sequence: TGTGCCAGCAGTTTAGCGGCTAGCGGGAACTATGAGCAGTTCTTC. Its translation: CASSLAASGNYEQFF. This chain connects TRBV28 to TRBJ2-1; 9 bases agree with TRBD2. Germline CDR1 and CDR2: MDHEN and SYDVKM. The CDR3 runs 15 residues. V shed 2 bases, J shed 8 bases, and the junction held 7 bases outside the gene matches.